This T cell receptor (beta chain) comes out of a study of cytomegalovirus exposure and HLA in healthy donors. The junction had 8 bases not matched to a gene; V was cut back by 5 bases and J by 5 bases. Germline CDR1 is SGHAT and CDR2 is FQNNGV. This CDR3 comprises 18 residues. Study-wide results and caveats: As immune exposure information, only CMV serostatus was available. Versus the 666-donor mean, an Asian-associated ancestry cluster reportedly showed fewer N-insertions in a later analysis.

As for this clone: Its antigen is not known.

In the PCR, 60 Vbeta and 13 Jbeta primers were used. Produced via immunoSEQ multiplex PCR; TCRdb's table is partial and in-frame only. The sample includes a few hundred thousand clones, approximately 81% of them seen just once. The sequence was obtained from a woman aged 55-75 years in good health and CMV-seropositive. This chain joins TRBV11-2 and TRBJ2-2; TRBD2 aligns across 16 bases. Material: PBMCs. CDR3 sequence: CASSRGLAGGPRTGELFF. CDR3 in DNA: TGTGCCAGCAGCCGGGGACTAGCGGGAGGGCCGAGGACCGGGGAGCTGTTTTTT.